Listed below are T cell receptor beta chains from one sample, sequenced in a study of PD-1 blockade in classical Hodgkin lymphoma. Sequenced by immunoSEQ multiplex PCR; TCRdb stores in-frame clones only, minus some. The data contain approximately 150,000 clones, approximately 72% of them singletons. The specimen was peripheral blood mononuclear cells (PBMCs), collected before the second cycle of nivolumab. Receptor source: a human donor with classical Hodgkin lymphoma. CDR3s include the opening cysteine and the closing phenylalanine or tryptophan. A D gene is named only where the DNA matches it firmly.

length: 16; V: TRBV5-1; D: TRBD2; CDR3: CASSPRLAGFTGELFF
length: 14; V: TRBV27; D: NA; CDR3: CASSSPGVGYGYTF
length: 13; V: TRBV7-3; D: TRBD1; CDR3: CASSEQGAGELFF
length: 11; V: TRBV20-1; D: NA; CDR3: CSAPRNTEAFF
length: 14; V: TRBV28; D: NA; CDR3: CASSLDLPTDTQYF
length: 16; V: TRBV10-3; D: NA; CDR3: CAISESSGLTNYGYTF
length: 13; V: TRBV6-6; D: NA; CDR3: CASSYSMYQPQHF
length: 15; V: TRBV7-9; D: TRBD1; CDR3: CASSLTGQGGGEQYF
length: 12; V: TRBV6-1; D: NA; CDR3: CASSEINEKLFF
length: 13; V: TRBV29-1; D: NA; CDR3: CSVERGATDTQYF
length: 18; V: TRBV18; D: NA; CDR3: CASSPTARGLGTGNTIYF
length: 15; V: TRBV15; D: NA; CDR3: CATSRQGPGSSPLHF
length: 19; V: TRBV7-8; D: TRBD2; CDR3: CASSLGRYTGGRRTGELFF
length: 13; V: TRBV18; D: NA; CDR3: CASSPRDRETQYF
length: 15; V: TRBV5-6; D: TRBD1; CDR3: CASSPGTGYNSPLHF
length: 15; V: TRBV7-9; D: TRBD1; CDR3: CASSLRRGQGDGYTF
length: 14; V: TRBV6-5; D: TRBD1; CDR3: CASSSTGASGGYTF
length: 16; V: TRBV9; D: TRBD2; CDR3: CASSEGLAGAYNEQFF
length: 11; V: TRBV20-1; D: NA; CDR3: CSARAPGDQYF
length: 14; V: TRBV27; D: NA; CDR3: CASSLEARGYEQYF
length: 15; V: TRBV11-3; D: NA; CDR3: CASSLESGSYNEQFF
length: 16; V: TRBV25-1; D: NA; CDR3: CASSIRYSSGANVLTF
length: 12; V: TRBV6-6; D: NA; CDR3: CASRRTGYGYTF
length: 14; V: TRBV18; D: NA; CDR3: CASNKDTGANVLTF
length: 14; V: TRBV6-5; D: TRBD1; CDR3: CASSRDRGNQPQHF
length: 17; V: TRBV4-2; D: TRBD1; CDR3: CASSQVTGTGEQETQYF
length: 14; V: TRBV7-9; D: TRBD1; CDR3: CASSLTGDEYEQYF
length: 15; V: TRBV6-5; D: NA; CDR3: CASTPGTTRGGELFF
length: 18; V: TRBV18; D: NA; CDR3: CASSPLTPGLSSYNEQFF
length: 17; V: TRBV2; D: TRBD1; CDR3: CASSKTGGLYSNQPQHF
length: 17; V: TRBV5-1; D: TRBD2; CDR3: CASSLMSSGGAGDTQYF
length: 15; V: TRBV5-1; D: NA; CDR3: CASSLGQGSFYEQYF
length: 12; V: TRBV27; D: TRBD1; CDR3: CASTSTGVASYF
length: 13; V: TRBV4-3; D: NA; CDR3: CASSQGGSDEQYF
length: 16; V: TRBV7-2; D: TRBD1; CDR3: CASSLRGTGRTYEQYF
length: 14; V: TRBV14; D: TRBD1; CDR3: CASSQFTGGTEAFF
length: 12; V: TRBV7-9; D: NA; CDR3: CASSPRGGEAFF
length: 18; V: TRBV4-2; D: NA; CDR3: CASSQGGGRRLTNEKLFF
length: 14; V: TRBV9; D: NA; CDR3: CASSVLARPGEQFF
length: 15; V: TRBV29-1; D: NA; CDR3: CSVPFLGKPLNEQFF
length: 14; V: TRBV2; D: TRBD1; CDR3: CASRGTGGTDTQYF
length: 15; V: TRBV28; D: TRBD1; CDR3: CASSFRDRANYGYTF
length: 14; V: TRBV7-9; D: NA; CDR3: CASSLAGLKAEQYF
length: 13; V: TRBV18; D: NA; CDR3: CASSGAGANVLTF
length: 15; V: TRBV6-5; D: NA; CDR3: CASSYSWGIQDTQYF
length: 16; V: TRBV4-3; D: NA; CDR3: CASSQEFPGVSYEQYF
length: 16; V: TRBV5-1; D: TRBD2; CDR3: CASSSGLAELQETQYF